The entry that follows covers one TCR beta chain sequence. The antigen is unknown. Time point here: persistent/refractory GD, antithyroid drugs over 5 years with positive TRAb. RNA isolated from PBMCs was used to make the TCR library. The peripheral blood volume drawn was around 9.6 milliliters, and it was collected into EDTA tubes. This sample is part of a study of regulatory T cells in long-lasting Graves disease. Study observations and caveats: Persistent Graves' patients showed reduced TCR diversity versus newly diagnosed patients.

The authors built TCR beta libraries using iRepertoire HTBI primers and Arm-PCR of CDR3 regions. TCRdb re-called the multiplex PCR reads with MiXCR, one entry per CDR3 protein. The sample has hundreds of thousands of distinct CDR3 sequences, 30% seen once. This sample comprised peripheral blood mononuclear cells (PBMCs), obtained when the disease was refractory, from a patient treated with antithyroid drugs. This TCR was sampled from a female donor with Graves disease.

CDR3 protein: CASSLKRAVGEKLFF. The CDR3, as DNA: TGTGCCAGCAGCTTAAAGCGTGCGGTGGGTGAAAAACTGTTTTTT. V is TRBV7-2 and J is TRBJ1-4; D is unresolved. Germline loops: CDR1 SGHTA, CDR2 FQGNSA. The CDR3 is made up of 15 amino acids. V was clipped by 2 bases and J by 7 bases, with 14 bases between them.